The 32 T cell receptor beta chains below all came from one sample that was sequenced in a study of cytomegalovirus exposure and HLA in healthy donors. Only in-frame clones appear in the TCRdb table, and some are missing; sequencing was by immunoSEQ multiplex PCR. The sample includes approximately 160,000 clones, approximately 96% of them seen just once. Material: PBMCs. Source of these receptors: a woman aged 18-30 years in good health and CMV-seronegative.

V gene TRBV19 combines with J gene TRBJ1-5; a possible D gene is TRBD1 (6 bases). Germline V gene data show CDR1 as LNHDA and CDR2 as SQIVND (reference sequence). Trimming removed 0 bases from V and 2 bases from J, with 8 bases in between. The CDR3 is 15 amino acids. The CDR3 sequence is CASSIDQGRNQPQHF. CDR3 coding DNA: TGTGCCAGTAGTATAGATCAGGGGCGCAATCAGCCCCAGCATTTT.

The chain joins TRBV6-1 to TRBJ2-5; 7 nucleotides match TRBD1. The CDR3 runs 20 residues. V was clipped by 1 base and J by 7 bases; unmatched bases: 24. Germline-derived CDR1 and CDR2 are MNHNS and SASEGT. This CDR3 reads CASSEDRGWWTGQVRATQYF. DNA for the CDR3: TGTGCCAGCAGTGAAGACAGAGGATGGTGGACAGGCCAAGTGAGAGCGACCCAGTACTTC.

The gene calls are TRBV7-8 and TRBJ2-3, with 8 bases that match TRBD1. Germline V gene sequence: CDR1 SGHVS, CDR2 FQNEAQ. The CDR3 sequence is 16 residues long. The J segment lost 4 bases and the V segment lost 5 bases, leaving 11 bases of the junction unmatched. The CDR3 region has the DNA TGTGCCAGCAGCAATACCGGGACAGGATTTGCAGATACGCAGTATTTT. Protein product: CASSNTGTGFADTQYF.

CDR3 sequence: CASSTGGNNQPQHF. CDR3 sequence (DNA): TGTGCCAGCAGCACAGGGGGCAACAATCAGCCCCAGCATTTT. The chain couples TRBV7-2 to TRBJ1-5; 9 bases line up with TRBD1. CDR1 and CDR2 from the germline V gene are SGHTA and FQGNSA. The V and J ends lost 5 bases and 3 bases, in that order; junction bases with no gene match: 2. This CDR3 contains 14 residues.

This clone was detected only once. CDR3 nucleotide sequence: TGCGCCAGCAGCGCCCCGAAGCGGGGGGGCTCCACAGATACGCAGTATTTT. Residues: CASSAPKRGGSTDTQYF. The chain carries TRBV4-1 and TRBJ2-3; the match to TRBD2 covers 10 bases. From germline, CDR1 is MGHRA and CDR2 YSYEKL. The CDR3 is 17 residues long. Unmatched junction bases numbered 10, after V lost 5 bases and J lost 2 bases.

This chain uses TRBV7-2 with TRBJ2-2; D call uncertain. This CDR3 contains 15 residues. CDR1 SGHTA and CDR2 FQGNSA come from the germline V gene. V was clipped by 1 base and J by 2 bases, with 8 bases between them. The chain's CDR3 is CASSLDAYNTGELFF. In nucleotides, the CDR3 is TGTGCCAGCAGCTTAGACGCGTACAACACCGGGGAGCTGTTTTTT.

The CDR3 DNA reads TGTGCCAGCTCACCACCGGCGAACACTGAAGCTTTCTTT. Its translation is CASSPPANTEAFF. The gene calls are TRBV18 and TRBJ1-1; D gene ambiguous. The ends were cut back, 0 bases at V and 1 base at J, with 3 bases in the middle. The CDR3 totals 13 residues. Germline V gene lookup returns CDR1 KGHSH and CDR2 LQKENI.

The genes are TRBV9 and TRBJ1-1; D is undetermined. The CDR3 has 14 residues. Germline CDR1 SGDLS, CDR2 YYNGEE. V was clipped by 0 bases and J by 0 bases, with 6 bases between them. The CDR3 here is CASSVEHLNTEAFF. The CDR3 nucleotides read TGTGCCAGCAGCGTAGAACACCTGAACACTGAAGCTTTCTTT.

V and J are TRBV7-8 and TRBJ2-7, with 7 bases lining up with TRBD1. Germline loops: CDR1 SGHVS, CDR2 FQNEAQ. This CDR3 is 13 amino acids long. Trimming cost V 5 bases and J 3 bases; bases outside gene matches: 4. As DNA, the CDR3 is TGTGCCAGCAGCCCAGGGACAGACTACGAGCAGTACTTC. It yields the protein CASSPGTDYEQYF.

The V call is TRBV11-1, the J call TRBJ1-2, with TRBD1 matching over 7 bases. The V gene's germline CDR1 is SGHAT and CDR2 FQDESV (reference sequence). V lost 8 bases to trimming and J lost 3 bases; unmatched junction nucleotides: 18. The CDR3 runs to 17 residues. The CDR3 is CASATGTVFLPDYGYTF. CDR3 sequence (DNA): TGTGCCAGCGCGACCGGGACAGTTTTTTTGCCTGACTATGGCTACACCTTC.

The chain carries TRBV7-9 and TRBJ1-5; TRBD1 aligns across 7 bases. Germline CDR1 and CDR2: SEHNR and FQNEAQ (reference sequence). The junction had 6 bases not matched to a gene; V was cut back by 5 bases and J by 2 bases. The CDR3 is 15 residues long. CDR3 region: CASSPGTVGNQPQHF. The DNA of the CDR3 is TGTGCCAGCAGCCCGGGGACAGTCGGCAATCAGCCCCAGCATTTT.

The rearrangement joins TRBV9 to TRBJ1-4; D unclear. Trimming took 4 bases from V and 2 from J, leaving 9 bases between them. Per germline, CDR1 SGDLS and CDR2 YYNGEE. The CDR3 extends over 14 amino acids. The CDR3 DNA reads as TGTGCCAGCAGCCCCCAGAAGACTAATGAAAAACTGTTTTTT. It codes for CASSPQKTNEKLFF. Using reference TRBV9 and TRBJ1-4 for the parts outside the CDR3, the full variable domain is DSGVTQTPKHLITATGQRVTLRCSPRSGDLSVYWYQQSLDQGLQFLIQYYNGEERAKGNILERFSAQQFPDLHSELNLSSLELGDSALYFCASSPQKTNEKLFFGSGTQLSVL.

This chain joins TRBV6-1 and TRBJ1-1, with D perhaps TRBD1 (5 bases). Germline CDR1 is MNHNS and CDR2 is SASEGT. The CDR3 extends over 14 amino acids. V lost 6 bases and J 3 bases, leaving 14 bases between the germline ends. CDR3 bases: TGTGCCAGCAGCAGGGTTGTTCGGGACACTGAAGCTTTCTTT. The encoded protein is CASSRVVRDTEAFF.

Note on this clone: Other DNA sequences in the sample encode the same CDR3. The rearrangement joins TRBV4-1 to TRBJ1-5, with TRBD1 identical over 7 bases. Germline CDR1 and CDR2: MGHRA and YSYEKL. This CDR3 contains 15 residues. Trimming removed 2 bases from V and 3 bases from J; junction bases left unmatched: 4. The CDR3 region has the DNA TGCGCCAGCAGCCAAAGACAGGGAAACAATCAGCCCCAGCATTTT. Its translation is CASSQRQGNNQPQHF.

The chain is built from TRBV7-9 and TRBJ2-7, with TRBD2 as a possible D gene (5 bases). V lost 2 bases to trimming and J lost 6 bases, with 8 bases between them. This CDR3 region has 12 residues. Germline CDR1 is SEHNR and CDR2 is FQNEAQ (reference sequence). The DNA for the CDR3 is TGTGCCAGCAGCTTAATGGGGAGCGAGCAGTACTTC. Protein: CASSLMGSEQYF. Together with reference TRBV7-9 and TRBJ2-7, the CDR3 gives the full variable domain: DTGVSQNPRHKITKRGQNVTFRCDPISEHNRLYWYRQTLGQGPEFLTYFQNEAQLEKSRLLSDRFSAERPKGSFSTLEIQRTEQGDSAMYLCASSLMGSEQYFGPGTRLTVT.

In its sample, this clone was seen once. This chain links TRBV6-5 with TRBJ1-4, with TRBD1 matching 10 bases. This CDR3 has 16 amino acids. After removal of 2 bases from V and 8 bases from J, the junction contained 8 bases not matched to a gene. Germline V lookup: CDR1 MNHEY, CDR2 SVGAGI. The CDR3 bases are TGTGCCAGCAGTTACGCCCCGACAGGGGGCGCGGAAAAACTGTTTTTT. Translated, it gives CASSYAPTGGAEKLFF.

The chain couples TRBV7-2 to TRBJ2-6; tentatively, D is TRBD1 (6 bases). This CDR3 is 15 amino acids long. The V end lost 5 bases, the J end lost 1 base, and 9 bases lay between the germline ends. Germline V CDR1 and CDR2: SGHTA, FQGNSA. DNA for the CDR3: TGTGCCAGCAGCCGACAGGAATCTGGGGCCAACGTCCTGACTTTC. Residues: CASSRQESGANVLTF.

The DNA for the CDR3 is TGTGCCAGCAGCTCACGACAGGGGGCGCCTTTCGGGACTGAAGCTTTCTTT. It specifies CASSSRQGAPFGTEAFF. The chain couples TRBV5-4 to TRBJ1-1; 10 nucleotides align to TRBD1. The CDR3 is 17 residues long. V dropped 3 bases and J dropped 5; count of bases not matched to a gene: 13. Germline CDR1 SGHNT, CDR2 YYREEE (reference sequence).

The J gene is TRBJ1-3, the V gene TRBV6-1, with D maybe TRBD1 (6 bases). Trimming removed 4 bases from V and 4 bases from J, with 14 bases in between. This CDR3 region has 15 residues. Germline CDR1 MNHNS, CDR2 SASEGT. CDR3 DNA sequence: TGTGCCAGCAGTGGCAGACAGGTTGGGGGAAACACCATATATTTT. Translated, it gives CASSGRQVGGNTIYF.

The chain recombines TRBV11-2 with TRBJ2-1; D might be TRBD2 (6 bases). Germline CDR1 SGHAT, CDR2 FQNNGV. The CDR3 sequence is 19 residues long. V was cut by 5 bases and J by 0 bases, with 23 bases left in between. CDR3 DNA: TGTGCCAGCAGCCTCGTTGGGACTTCTCCAAGGGACTCCTACAATGAGCAGTTCTTC. Translation: CASSLVGTSPRDSYNEQFF.

The chain carries TRBV7-9 and TRBJ1-2; D ambiguous. Trimming took 4 bases from V and 7 from J, leaving 10 bases between them. This CDR3 is 12 amino acids long. Germline loops: CDR1 SEHNR, CDR2 FQNEAQ (reference sequence). The CDR3 here is CASSSPGPGYTF. In DNA, the CDR3 is TGTGCCAGCAGCTCTCCTGGCCCTGGCTACACCTTC.

The CDR3 here is CASTLSGTQYF. DNA for the CDR3: TGTGCCAGCACCCTCAGCGGGACCCAGTACTTC. The V and J genes are TRBV6-5 and TRBJ2-5; possible D gene TRBD2, 5 bases. The V end was cut by 7 bases, the J end by 7 bases, with 10 bases between. The CDR3 consists of 11 residues. The germline CDR1 and CDR2 sequences are MNHEY and SVGAGI.

The CDR3 loop reads CASSLVAGKTYEQYF. The DNA for the CDR3 is TGTGCCAGCAGCTTAGTGGCAGGGAAGACCTACGAGCAGTACTTC. The rearrangement joins TRBV11-2 to TRBJ2-7; D perhaps matches TRBD1 (5 bases). Germline CDR1 and CDR2: SGHAT and FQNNGV. Trimming cost V 1 base and J 2 bases, with 12 bases left between them. This CDR3 is built from 15 residues.

The V and J genes are TRBV10-3 and TRBJ2-1; 9 bases agree with TRBD1. The V gene end was trimmed by 2 bases and the J gene end by 6 bases; junction bases not matched to a gene: 8. CDR3 length equals 16 residues. From germline, CDR1 is ENHRY and CDR2 SYGVKD. Here the CDR3 reads CAISETGGRTINEQFF. In DNA, the CDR3 is TGTGCCATCAGTGAGACAGGGGGCAGGACAATCAATGAGCAGTTCTTC.

V is TRBV7-3 and J is TRBJ2-3; 7 bases are shared with TRBD1. The ends lost 6 bases at V and 6 bases at J; junction bases unmatched: 6. Germline lookup yields CDR1 SGHTA and CDR2 FQGTGA. The CDR3 spans 13 residues. In DNA form, the CDR3 reads TGTGCCAGCAGACCTACAGGGGTGGATACGCAGTATTTT. Translation: CASRPTGVDTQYF.

The rearrangement links TRBV10-1 to TRBJ1-1; the match to TRBD1 covers 7 bases. Germline assignment: CDR1 WNHNN and CDR2 SYGVQD (reference sequence). J was trimmed by 0 bases and V by 8 bases; bases with no gene match: 9. CDR3 length: 15 amino acids. The CDR3 loop is CASQGVITMNTEAFF. The CDR3 coding sequence is TGCGCCAGCCAGGGGGTAATTACCATGAACACTGAAGCTTTCTTT.

The V gene is TRBV5-1, the J gene TRBJ2-7; D is unclear. CDR1 is SGHRS and CDR2 is YFSETQ in the germline V gene. The CDR3 loop spans 14 amino acids. V was trimmed by 3 bases and J by 3 bases, leaving 13 bases between them. CDR3 sequence (DNA): TGCGCCAGCAGCTCACAGACCCAATTCTACGAGCAGTACTTC. This translates into CASSSQTQFYEQYF.

The V call is TRBV4-3, the J call TRBJ2-5, with a weak D call TRBD2 (5 bases). V lost 1 base and J 4 bases, leaving 10 bases between the germline ends. CDR1 and CDR2 (germline): LGHNA, YSLEER. This CDR3 is 14 amino acids long. DNA of the CDR3: TGCGCCAGCAGCCAAGCTCTTCGGGGAGAGACCCAGTACTTC. Translation gives CASSQALRGETQYF.

This chain connects TRBV19 to TRBJ2-1; 16 positions match TRBD2. J gave up 2 bases and V 7 bases, and 11 bases lay outside the gene matches. The CDR3 is 19 amino acids. Germline V gene data show CDR1 as LNHDA and CDR2 as SQIVND (reference sequence). CDR3 nucleotide sequence: TGTGCCAGTAAGGGGACTAGCGGGGGGGCCTCGGAAACCTACAATGAGCAGTTCTTC. Its protein is CASKGTSGGASETYNEQFF.

The V and J genes are TRBV7-2 and TRBJ2-2; 12 bases agree with TRBD1. The CDR3 extends over 16 amino acids. Germline lookup yields CDR1 SGHTA and CDR2 FQGNSA. With V trimmed by 4 bases and J by 10 bases, 10 bases remained unmatched. CDR3 residues: CASSYRDRGPFKELFF. As DNA, the CDR3 is TGTGCCAGCAGCTATCGGGACAGGGGGCCGTTCAAGGAGCTGTTTTTT.

V gene TRBV19 combines with J gene TRBJ2-5; 11 nucleotides align to TRBD2. This CDR3 has 14 residues. From germline, CDR1 is LNHDA and CDR2 SQIVND (reference sequence). The trim removed 3 bases at V and 5 bases at J, leaving 2 bases unmatched. This chain's CDR3 is CASSMTSGVETQYF. For the CDR3, the DNA is TGTGCCAGTAGTATGACTAGCGGGGTTGAGACCCAGTACTTC.

J is TRBJ1-1 and V is TRBV5-5; the D gene is possibly TRBD1 (6 bases). The CDR3 covers 15 residues. The V gene's germline CDR1 is SGHKS and CDR2 YYEKEE (reference sequence). The germline V and J ends were trimmed by 0 bases and 2 bases, with 11 bases remaining between them. The CDR3 DNA reads as TGTGCCAGCAGCTTGGGCGGACAGAGTAACACTGAAGCTTTCTTT. This gives the protein CASSLGGQSNTEAFF.